This passage covers 32 T cell receptor beta chains from one sample sequenced in a study of cytomegalovirus exposure and HLA in healthy donors. The primer mix had 60 Vbeta and 13 Jbeta primers. TCRdb keeps only in-frame clones here, not all; method: immunoSEQ multiplex PCR. In the table there are about 130,000 clones, 70% to 85% of which are singletons. The sequenced material came from PBMCs. Receptors were obtained from a boy aged 2 to 9 in good health and CMV-seronegative.

V gene TRBV6-5 combines with J gene TRBJ1-1, with 9 bases that match TRBD1. CDR3 length: 15 amino acids. After removal of 0 bases from V and 4 bases from J, the junction contained 3 bases not matched to a gene. CDR1 and CDR2 from the germline V gene are MNHEY and SVGAGI. In nucleotides, the CDR3 is TGTGCCAGCAGTTACTCACCGGGACAGGGCACTGAAGCTTTCTTT. This sequence encodes CASSYSPGQGTEAFF.

The chain employs TRBV5-1 and TRBJ2-1, with TRBD1 matching 7 bases. CDR1 is SGHRS and CDR2 is YFSETQ in the germline V gene. V lost 4 bases to trimming and J lost 0 bases; unmatched junction nucleotides: 4. The CDR3 totals 15 residues. The CDR3 is CASSEGGLSYNEQFF. The DNA of the CDR3 is TGCGCCAGCAGCGAAGGGGGCCTCTCCTACAATGAGCAGTTCTTC. Complete variable domain (other parts from reference TRBV5-1 and TRBJ2-1): KAGVTQTPRYLIKTRGQQVTLSCSPISGHRSVSWYQQTPGQGLQFLFEYFSETQRNKGNFPGRFSGRQFSNSRSEMNVSTLELGDSALYLCASSEGGLSYNEQFFGPGTRLTVL.

CDR3: CASTTYNSGNTIYF. CDR3 nucleotides: TGTGCCAGTACGACTTACAACTCTGGAAACACCATATATTTT. J is TRBJ1-3 and V is TRBV19; D unclear. Germline values: CDR1 LNHDA, CDR2 SQIVND (reference sequence). This CDR3 is built from 14 residues. Trimming stripped 7 bases from V and 0 bases from J, with 10 bases between.

The rearrangement links TRBV6-1 to TRBJ1-2; no firm D call. Trimming stripped 0 bases from V and 3 bases from J, with 8 bases between. CDR3 length: 14 amino acids. The germline gives CDR1 MNHNS, CDR2 SASEGT. CDR3 DNA sequence: TGTGCCAGCAGTGAAGCGCAAACAGACTATGGCTACACCTTC. It translates to CASSEAQTDYGYTF.

V and J are TRBV9 and TRBJ1-3; the D is unclear. Trimming pared 0 bases from V and 1 base from J, leaving 8 bases between. The CDR3 sequence is 15 residues long. Germline V CDR1 and CDR2: SGDLS, YYNGEE. In DNA, the CDR3 is TGTGCCAGCAGCGTAGGTAGTGCTTCTGGAAACACCATATATTTT. This gives the protein CASSVGSASGNTIYF.

The chain carries TRBV7-3 and TRBJ2-1; 8 nucleotides agree with TRBD2. V dropped 2 bases and J dropped 0; count of bases not matched to a gene: 18. This CDR3 has 21 amino acids. Germline V gene lookup returns CDR1 SGHTA and CDR2 FQGTGA. In nucleotides, the CDR3 is TGTGCCAGCAGCTTAGAGATCCCCTTCTCACTAGCGGAAAGCTCCTACAATGAGCAGTTCTTC. Residues: CASSLEIPFSLAESSYNEQFF.

As DNA, the CDR3 is TGCGCCAGCAGTGATGGGGGAGGGGTTTTGCCGTACGTC. As protein: CASSDGGGVLPYV. The rearrangement links TRBV10-1 to TRBJ2-7, with 7 bases lining up with TRBD2. Germline CDR1 WNHNN, CDR2 SYGVQD (reference sequence). Trimming took 3 bases from V and 12 from J; bases not matched to a gene: 11. There are 13 residues in the CDR3.

The chain has TRBV29-1 and TRBJ2-1; D may be TRBD2 (5 bases). Germline V gene data show CDR1 as SQVTM and CDR2 as ANQGSEA. The length of the CDR3 is 12 residues. The V end was cut by 7 bases, the J end by 9 bases, with 16 bases between. DNA of the CDR3: TGCAGCGAAGAAACCGGAGGAGGTGAGCAGTTCTTC. It is translated as CSEETGGGEQFF.

The chain uses TRBV10-1 and TRBJ2-3; possibly TRBD2 for D (6 bases). V lost 6 bases and J 1 base, leaving 8 bases between the germline ends. Germline V gene sequence: CDR1 WNHNN, CDR2 SYGVQD (reference sequence). The CDR3 sequence is 13 residues long. CDR3 protein: CASRSSGTDTQYF. The CDR3 bases are TGCGCCAGCAGGTCTAGCGGCACAGATACGCAGTATTTT.

CDR3 region: CASSVGGIWGSGNTIYF. In DNA form, the CDR3 reads TGTGCCAGCTCAGTAGGAGGGATTTGGGGCTCTGGAAACACCATATATTTT. This rearrangement joins TRBV5-5 to TRBJ1-3; no clear D. CDR1 is SGHKS and CDR2 is YYEKEE in the germline V gene (reference sequence). The CDR3 is made up of 17 amino acids. With 7 bases removed from V and 0 bases from J, the gap between germline ends came to 20 bases.

A single count supports this clone. This chain links TRBV7-9 with TRBJ1-2, with 9 positions matching TRBD1. The CDR3 totals 15 residues. J gave up 8 bases and V 1 base, and 8 bases lay outside the gene matches. Per the germline V gene, CDR1 is SEHNR and CDR2 is FQNEAQ (reference sequence). CDR3 DNA: TGTGCCAGCAGCTTAGAAGGGACAGGGAGTGGAGGCTACACCTTC. The encoded protein is CASSLEGTGSGGYTF.

The rearrangement links TRBV4-3 to TRBJ1-3; 7 nucleotides match TRBD1. The germline V gene encodes CDR1 LGHNA and CDR2 YSLEER. The CDR3 runs 16 residues. With V trimmed by 3 bases and J by 2 bases, 7 bases remained unmatched. CDR3 DNA: TGCGCCAGCAGCCAGTCGTCGACAGGGACTGGAAACACCATATATTTT. Translated: CASSQSSTGTGNTIYF.

The chain combines TRBV5-8 with TRBJ1-2; TRBD1 is a possible D gene (5 bases). Trimming removed 9 bases from V and 0 bases from J, with 15 bases in between. The germline V gene encodes CDR1 SGHTS and CDR2 YDEGEE. This CDR3 region has 14 residues. CDR3 protein: CAILPPGANYGYTF. DNA of the CDR3: TGTGCCATCCTCCCTCCGGGGGCTAACTATGGCTACACCTTC.

This clone occurred a few times. The gene calls are TRBV4-1 and TRBJ1-5, with 10 nucleotides matching TRBD1. The CDR3 totals 16 residues. V shed 6 bases, J shed 3 bases, and the junction held 8 bases outside the gene matches. CDR1 MGHRA and CDR2 YSYEKL come from the germline V gene. The CDR3 DNA reads as TGCGCCAGCAGTCCATGGACAGGGGGGATCAATCAGCCCCAGCATTTT. This translates into CASSPWTGGINQPQHF.

The chain couples TRBV6-5 to TRBJ2-7; perhaps TRBD1 as D (5 bases). The CDR3 length is 15 residues. Deletions cut 0 bases from V and 5 bases from J, with 14 bases between. The germline CDR1 and CDR2 sequences are MNHEY and SVGAGI. CDR3 loop: CASSYSPQGRHEQYF. The CDR3, as DNA: TGTGCCAGCAGTTACTCCCCGCAGGGTCGGCACGAGCAGTACTTC.

The V gene is TRBV4-2, the J gene TRBJ1-2; D ambiguous. Per the germline V gene, CDR1 is LGHNA and CDR2 is YNFKEQ. V dropped 1 base and J dropped 4 bases, with 10 bases sitting between them. The length of the CDR3 is 14 residues. DNA of the CDR3: TGTGCCAGCAGCCAAGTCCTAACCCTCTATGGCTACACCTTC. Its protein product is CASSQVLTLYGYTF.

This chain joins TRBV27 and TRBJ2-7, with D tentatively TRBD1 (7 bases). Deletions cut 5 bases from V and 3 bases from J, with 17 bases between. Looked up from germline, CDR1 is MNHEY and CDR2 is SMNVEV (reference sequence). CDR3 length: 15 residues. The DNA of the CDR3 is TGTGCCAGCAGTCCCCGAGGAGGGGGCTACTACGAGCAGTACGTC. It translates to CASSPRGGGYYEQYV.

This chain uses TRBV6-1 with TRBJ1-4; TRBD1 agrees at 9 bases. The CDR3 contains 14 residues. Per the germline V gene, CDR1 is MNHNS and CDR2 is SASEGT. J was trimmed by 7 bases and V by 3 bases; bases with no gene match: 3. In DNA form, the CDR3 reads TGTGCCAGCAGTGAGGGACAGGGAGGTGAAAAACTGTTTTTT. Protein product: CASSEGQGGEKLFF.

The rearrangement links TRBV5-4 to TRBJ1-1; D perhaps matches TRBD1 (6 bases). V dropped 4 bases and J dropped 4 bases, with 11 bases sitting between them. There are 13 residues in the CDR3. The V gene's germline CDR1 is SGHNT and CDR2 YYREEE (reference sequence). The CDR3 loop reads CASSDRQATEAFF. As DNA, the CDR3 is TGTGCCAGCAGCGATCGACAGGCCACTGAAGCTTTCTTT.

This rearrangement joins TRBV5-1 to TRBJ2-1, with TRBD2 identical over 12 bases. V shed 4 bases, J shed 7 bases, and the junction held 9 bases outside the gene matches. This CDR3 region has 16 residues. CDR1 and CDR2 from the germline V gene are SGHRS and YFSETQ. The CDR3 bases are TGCGCCAGCAGCCCGCGACTAGCGGGAGTAGGGAATGAGCAGTTCTTC. This gives the protein CASSPRLAGVGNEQFF.

The rearrangement links TRBV19 to TRBJ1-2; no firm D call. The germline V gene encodes CDR1 LNHDA and CDR2 SQIVND (reference sequence). V lost 7 bases to trimming and J lost 0 bases, with 6 bases between them. This CDR3 is 12 amino acids long. For the CDR3, the DNA is TGTGCCAGTATAGGAGCTAACTATGGCTACACCTTC. Its protein is CASIGANYGYTF.

The CDR3 spells CASSYSSSRRHEQYV. CDR3 nucleotide sequence: TGTGCCAGCAGTTACTCGAGTTCCCGGAGGCACGAGCAGTACGTC. The chain links TRBV6-5 to TRBJ2-7, with D perhaps matching TRBD2 (5 bases). Germline V gene lookup returns CDR1 MNHEY and CDR2 SVGAGI. The CDR3 covers 15 residues. Trimming left V 0 bases short and J 5 bases short, with 14 bases between.

The V gene is TRBV6-4, the J gene TRBJ2-2; D perhaps matches TRBD1 (5 bases). Germline CDR1 MRHNA, CDR2 SNTAGT. The V end lost 4 bases, the J end lost 7 bases, and 13 bases lay between the germline ends. This CDR3 has 14 amino acids. The CDR3 coding sequence is TGTGCCAGCAGTGCCGGAAGGGGTAGCGGGGAGCTGTTTTTT. Protein: CASSAGRGSGELFF.

Note on this clone: One end of the junction fails to match germline, which may point to a read error. CDR3 sequence reads: CSSSLGQNTEAFF. CDR3 sequence (DNA): TGTTCCAGCAGCTTAGGGCAGAACACTGAAGCTTTCTTT. The rearrangement joins TRBV7-9 to TRBJ1-1; D remains unclear. Looked up from germline, CDR1 is SEHNR and CDR2 is FQNEAQ (reference sequence). The CDR3 contains 13 residues.

The chain couples TRBV21-1 to TRBJ2-3; TRBD2, the table's D call, lacks a check against the DNA. TRBV21-1 is classified as a pseudogene. This CDR3 region has 15 residues. This CDR3 reads CASSKASSGTDTQYF. The CDR3 nucleotides are TGTGCCAGCAGCAAAGCCTCTAGCGGCACAGATACGCAGTATTTT.

This chain uses TRBV6-1 with TRBJ2-1; D is perhaps TRBD2 (6 bases). V lost 4 bases and J 6 bases, leaving 10 bases between the germline ends. This CDR3 is 13 amino acids long. Germline values: CDR1 MNHNS, CDR2 SASEGT. Here the CDR3 reads CASSGGTRNEQFF. The CDR3 DNA follows: TGTGCCAGCAGTGGAGGGACTCGCAATGAGCAGTTCTTC.

This chain connects TRBV27 to TRBJ1-1; 9 bases match TRBD1. The trim removed 8 bases at V and 6 bases at J, leaving 7 bases unmatched. The germline CDR1 and CDR2 sequences are MNHEY and SMNVEV (reference sequence). The CDR3 is 13 residues long. Written as DNA, the CDR3 is TGTGCCAGCGGTACAGGGGGCGAGGCTGAAGCTTTCTTT. This gives the protein CASGTGGEAEAFF.

The chain is built from TRBV7-3 and TRBJ1-2; a weak D match, TRBD1 (5 bases). V was pared by 2 bases and J by 7 bases, with 11 bases between. Germline lookup yields CDR1 SGHTA and CDR2 FQGTGA. The CDR3 consists of 13 residues. The CDR3 DNA reads as TGTGCCAGCAGCTTAGGACATTTCAGTGGCTACACCTTC. This sequence encodes CASSLGHFSGYTF.

The chain combines TRBV10-3 with TRBJ2-1; D might be TRBD2 (5 bases). Trimming stripped 8 bases from V and 7 bases from J, with 12 bases between. The germline CDR1 and CDR2 sequences are ENHRY and SYGVKD. The CDR3 extends over 12 amino acids. CDR3 in amino acids: CAISMGSNEQFF. The CDR3 nucleotides read TGTGCCATCTCTATGGGGAGTAATGAGCAGTTCTTC.

The J gene is TRBJ2-3, the V gene TRBV4-1; perhaps TRBD1 as D (5 bases). The CDR3 totals 16 residues. Germline CDR1 and CDR2: MGHRA and YSYEKL. V was cut by 0 bases and J by 4 bases, with 14 bases left in between. The CDR3 region is CASSQDHTGWADTQYF. Written as DNA, the CDR3 is TGCGCCAGCAGCCAAGATCACACAGGCTGGGCAGATACGCAGTATTTT.

V is TRBV7-2 and J is TRBJ2-5, with TRBD2 matching 8 bases. Germline V gives CDR1 SGHTA, CDR2 FQGNSA. The CDR3 is made up of 15 amino acids. The trim removed 1 base at V and 4 bases at J, leaving 5 bases unmatched. The CDR3 loop reads CASSLVLAEGETQYF. CDR3 bases: TGTGCCAGCAGCTTAGTACTAGCGGAAGGAGAGACCCAGTACTTC.

The chain is built from TRBV18 and TRBJ2-7, with TRBD1 identical over 9 bases. The germline V gene has CDR1 KGHSH and CDR2 LQKENI. This CDR3 contains 16 residues. The V segment lost 2 bases and the J segment 7 bases; nucleotides outside the gene matches: 12. For the CDR3, the DNA is TGTGCCAGCTCACCAGGGATAGGGGGACAGGGCAAGGAGCAGTACTTC. Protein sequence: CASSPGIGGQGKEQYF.